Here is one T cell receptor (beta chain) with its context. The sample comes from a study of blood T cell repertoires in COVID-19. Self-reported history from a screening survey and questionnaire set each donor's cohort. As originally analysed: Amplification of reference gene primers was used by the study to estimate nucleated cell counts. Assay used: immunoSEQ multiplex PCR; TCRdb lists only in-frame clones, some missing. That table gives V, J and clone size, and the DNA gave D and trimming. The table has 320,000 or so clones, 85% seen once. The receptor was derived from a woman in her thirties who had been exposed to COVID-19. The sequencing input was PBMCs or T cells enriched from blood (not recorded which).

CDR3 bases: TGTGCCAGCAGTGAATCGGACATTACACCCCTCCACTTT. This gives the protein CASSESDITPLHF. The gene calls are TRBV6-1 and TRBJ1-6; tentative D call: TRBD1 (5 bases). The CDR3 is 13 residues long. Germline CDR1 MNHNS, CDR2 SASEGT. V lost 2 bases, J lost 11 bases, and 10 bases lay in between.